These 3 T cell receptor beta chains share one sample of origin, sequenced in a study of T cells in women clearing cervical HPV infection. Sequencing was performed with immunoSEQ multiplex PCR; in TCRdb, only in-frame clones are kept and a portion is missing. Its listing shows tens of thousands of clones. Sequencing was done on a sample of blood buffy coat. The receptor source for this set is a woman between 18 and 75 years old with a cervical HPV16 infection that either progressed to CIN3+ or cleared (not recorded which).

To note about this clone: The CDR3 goes on 3 residues after the read ends, and that part is filled in from the germline J gene. This rearrangement joins TRBV14 to TRBJ1-1; D is possibly TRBD1 (5 bases). Germline CDR1 is SGHDN and CDR2 is FVKESK. The CDR3 is 14 amino acids. CDR3 region: CASSQDGRAGGAFF. The CDR3 bases that were read are TGTGCCAGCAGCCAAGATGGTCGAGCGGGGGGG. Supplemented by reference TRBV14 and TRBJ1-1, the full variable domain reads EAGVTQFPSHSVIEKGQTVTLRCDPISGHDNLYWYRRVMGKEIKFLLHFVKESKQDESGMPNNRFLAERTGGTYSTLKVQPAELEDSGVYFCASSQDGRAGGAFFGQGTRLTVV.

On this clone itself: The read finishes 3 residues shy of the CDR3 end, and the germline J gene is used to complete it. V gene TRBV2 combines with J gene TRBJ1-2, with D possibly TRBD1 on 6 matching bases. Trimming stripped 7 bases from V and 3 bases from J, with 6 bases between. The germline V gene encodes CDR1 SNHLY and CDR2 FYNNEI. This CDR3 comprises 11 residues. This CDR3 reads CASNRDYGYTF. The CDR3 DNA, read in part, is TGTGCCAGCAACAGGGACTATGGC.

To note about this clone: The read is 3 residues too short to cover the CDR3 end, so that end is filled in from the germline J gene. J is TRBJ2-1 and V is TRBV7-3; 11 bases are shared with TRBD2. Germline loops: CDR1 SGHTA, CDR2 FQGTGA. Trimming removed 5 bases from V and 3 bases from J; junction bases left unmatched: 6. The CDR3 extends over 16 amino acids. The CDR3 protein is CASSRLAGWNYNEQFF. The part of the CDR3 DNA that was read is TGTGCCAGCAGCCGACTAGCGGGGTGGAACTACAATGAG.